This TCR beta chain was found in a study of blood T cell repertoires in COVID-19. For the study at large: COVID-19 samples from acute and convalescent phases originated in the United States, Italy and Spain. PBMCs, B-cell-depleted T cells, or T cells provided the cDNA or gDNA that made up the material.

V lost 4 bases and J lost 1, with 4 bases in between. The length of the CDR3 is 12 residues. Germline-derived CDR1 and CDR2 are LGHDT and YNNKEL (reference sequence). The authors' processing: It was from reference gene primer amplification that nucleated cell counts were estimated. Profiling relied on immunoSEQ multiplex PCR, and the TCRdb table lists in-frame clones only, not all of them. The DNA gave D and trimming, while V, J and clone size come from that table. The table records 80,000 to 95,000 clones, more than 75% of them present only once. The sample taken for sequencing was peripheral blood. The rearrangement links TRBV3-1 (or the pseudogene TRBV3-2) to TRBJ2-5; D remains ambiguous. The clonotype was recovered from a human donor in a cohort sampled during active COVID-19. CDR3 sequence (DNA): TGTGCCAGCAGCCCATTCCAAGAGACCCAGTACTTC. Amino acids: CASSPFQETQYF.